This TCR beta chain was recovered during a study of CD8+CD57+ T cells in acquired aplastic anemia. Turning to the study itself: An average of around 3.5 ug of DNA was obtained from sorted CD4+ and CD8+ cells.

The V and J ends lost 6 bases and 0 bases respectively, with 17 bases between them. The CDR3 totals 16 residues. It was genomic DNA that served as the template for profiling TCR beta VDJ and CDR3. TCRdb reprocessed the reads via MiXCR and lists one record per CDR3 protein. There are about 110,000 distinct CDR3 sequences in the sample; around 49% occur only once, and roughly 31% lies in the top ten. This clonotype was seen many times. V gene TRBV12-3 or TRBV12-4 combines with J gene TRBJ1-1; possible D gene TRBD1, 6 bases. Sequencing was carried out using sorted CD4+, CD8+, or CD8+CD57+ T cells (not recorded which) from PBMCs. This clonotype was obtained from a human donor in good health, serving as a control. The CDR3 region is CASRRYQGTVNTEAFF. CDR3 sequence (DNA): TGTGCCAGCAGACGTTACCAGGGGACGGTGAACACTGAAGCTTTCTTT.